The 8 T cell receptor beta chains reported below all come from one sample, sequenced in a study of B cell selection in AIRE deficiency. CD4+CD127+ cells were sorted as the conventional CD4 T cells. Repertoires were generated with immunoSEQ multiplex PCR, while TCRdb's copy carries only in-frame clones and drops some. The sample holds over 20,000 clones, almost 97% seen once. Sequencing was done on a sample of conventional CD4+ T cells sorted from PBMCs. The receptors were gathered from a human donor with AIRE deficiency.

The chain joins TRBV7-2 to TRBJ2-7; a possible D gene is TRBD1 (6 bases). The CDR3 loop spans 17 amino acids. Trimming cost V 1 base and J 5 bases, with 21 bases left between them. Germline V gene lookup returns CDR1 SGHTA and CDR2 FQGNSA. The CDR3 region has the DNA TGTGCCAGCAGCTTAGGTCTCAGGGGACGGCTACCACACGAGCAGTACTTC. This gives the protein CASSLGLRGRLPHEQYF.

The chain links TRBV5-6 to TRBJ2-3; 12 bases line up with TRBD1. The CDR3 runs 15 residues. The V gene's germline CDR1 is SGHDT and CDR2 YYEEEE. J lost 2 bases, V lost 3 bases, and 1 base had no gene match. The CDR3: CASSWDRGHTDTQYF. The CDR3 DNA reads TGTGCCAGCAGCTGGGACAGGGGGCACACAGATACGCAGTATTTT.

This clone was counted once. J is TRBJ2-5 and V is TRBV7-3; the match to TRBD1 covers 8 bases. V lost 4 bases and J lost 4; bases outside the gene matches: 5. Germline CDR1 reads SGHTA; CDR2 reads FQGTGA. This CDR3 has 14 amino acids. The CDR3 DNA follows: TGTGCCAGCAGCTCCCAGGGGGCGGGAGAGACCCAGTACTTC. Translated, it gives CASSSQGAGETQYF.

This clone appeared once. This chain connects TRBV7-2 to TRBJ2-1, with 7 bases matching TRBD2. V lost 2 bases, J lost 15 bases, and 13 bases stayed unmatched. The CDR3 runs 14 residues. CDR1 and CDR2 from the germline V gene are SGHTA and FQGNSA. The CDR3 nucleotides read TGTGCCAGCAGCTTAAGTTTTGCGGGAGCTCCCCCGTTCTTC. Its translation is CASSLSFAGAPPFF.

V gene TRBV19 combines with J gene TRBJ1-3; a weak D match, TRBD1 (6 bases). This CDR3 is built from 15 residues. V dropped 2 bases and J dropped 7 bases, with 15 bases sitting between them. In germline, CDR1 is LNHDA, CDR2 SQIVND (reference sequence). This CDR3 reads CASSIRQGHRNTIYF. CDR3 coding DNA: TGTGCCAGTAGTATAAGGCAGGGGCACAGGAACACCATATATTTT.

The chain employs TRBV9 and TRBJ2-3; D gene uncertain. This CDR3 is 14 amino acids long. The V gene's germline CDR1 is SGDLS and CDR2 YYNGEE. Between the trimmed V and J ends, which lost 0 bases and 2 bases, there was a span of 7 bases. CDR3 nucleotide sequence: TGTGCCAGCAGCGTAGATTTAGACACAGATACGCAGTATTTT. Protein product: CASSVDLDTDTQYF.

The chain couples TRBV7-3 to TRBJ2-3, with no clear D. The CDR3 has 13 amino acids. The ends were cut back, 5 bases at V and 1 base at J, with 7 bases in the middle. Germline assignment: CDR1 SGHTA and CDR2 FQGTGA. For the CDR3, the DNA is TGTGCCAGCAGCGCTCAGGGCACAGATACGCAGTATTTT. This translates into CASSAQGTDTQYF. The full variable domain, its missing parts supplied by reference TRBV7-3 and TRBJ2-3, is GAGVSQTPSNKVTEKGKYVELRCDPISGHTALYWYRQSLGQGPEFLIYFQGTGAADDSGLPNDRFFAVRPEGSVSTLKIQRTERGDSAVYLCASSAQGTDTQYFGPGTRLTVL.

The chain joins TRBV6-6 to TRBJ2-7; no firm D call. Per germline, CDR1 MNHNY and CDR2 SVGAGI (reference sequence). The length of the CDR3 is 13 residues. V lost 6 bases to trimming and J lost 0 bases, with 9 bases between them. The CDR3 DNA reads TGTGCCAGCAGCGACTTCGGCTCCTACGAGCAGTACTTC. This sequence encodes CASSDFGSYEQYF.